This entry features one T cell receptor beta chain sequence. Its antigen is currently unknown. The naive CD8 subset, CD45RO-negative cells positively selected for CCR7, excluded terminally differentiated effector memory CD45RA+ cells. The data stem from a study of shared clonotypes between healthy human individuals. CDR3 length: 12 amino acids. Germline V lookup: CDR1 MDHEN, CDR2 SYDVKM. V lost 6 bases and J lost 6, with 9 bases in between. Points from the study as a whole: Larger estimated richness was generally recorded for naive subsets relative to memory subsets.

Method: immunoSEQ multiplex PCR; TCRdb's copy keeps in-frame clones and lacks some. This table has some 600,000 clones, approximately 96% appearing once. The sequence was collected from a woman aged 25 to 39 in good health. The genes are TRBV28 and TRBJ1-5; TRBD1 is a possible D gene (6 bases). Sample: naive CD8+ T cells sorted from blood. DNA of the CDR3: TGTGCCAGCAGCCGGGGGGCTCAGCCCCAGCATTTT. This codes for CASSRGAQPQHF. The whole variable domain, remainder taken from reference TRBV28 and TRBJ1-5, is DVKVTQSSRYLVKRTGEKVFLECVQDMDHENMFWYRQDPGLGLRLIYFSYDVKMKEKGDIPEGYSVSREKKERFSLILESASTNQTSMYLCASSRGAQPQHFGDGTRLSIL.